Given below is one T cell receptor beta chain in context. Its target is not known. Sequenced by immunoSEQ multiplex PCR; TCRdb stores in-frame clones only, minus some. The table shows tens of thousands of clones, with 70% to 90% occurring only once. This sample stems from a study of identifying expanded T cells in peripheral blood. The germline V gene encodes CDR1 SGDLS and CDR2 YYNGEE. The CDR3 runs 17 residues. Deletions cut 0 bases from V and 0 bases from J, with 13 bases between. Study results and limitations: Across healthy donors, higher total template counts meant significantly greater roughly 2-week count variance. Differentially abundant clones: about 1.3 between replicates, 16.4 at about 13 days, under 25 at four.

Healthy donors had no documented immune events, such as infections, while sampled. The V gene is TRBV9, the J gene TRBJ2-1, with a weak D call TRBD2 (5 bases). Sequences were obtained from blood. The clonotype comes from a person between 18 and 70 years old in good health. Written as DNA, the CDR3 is TGTGCCAGCAGCGTAGCCCAAGGACTTAACTCCTACAATGAGCAGTTCTTC. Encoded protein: CASSVAQGLNSYNEQFF.